This T cell receptor beta chain was recovered during a study of T cell responses to AZD1222 COVID-19 vaccine. General study points: Regions left unmutated in variants are reportedly the target of nearly half of spike-specific TCRs. Only 6 or 7 people who got AZD1222 tested seropositive at baseline.

Sequencing used immunoSEQ multiplex PCR; TCRdb keeps in-frame clones, though not all of them. The sample records roughly 150,000 clones, over 90% being singletons. The V gene end was trimmed by 2 bases and the J gene end by 4 bases; junction bases not matched to a gene: 3. Germline V gene sequence: CDR1 MNHEY, CDR2 SMNVEV (reference sequence). The length of the CDR3 is 15 residues. Notes on this clone: Its antigen remains unidentified. Other DNA sequences of this sample code for an identical CDR3.

The V call is TRBV27, the J call TRBJ2-7, with 12 bases matching TRBD1. This specimen was peripheral blood, taken on day 0 of AZD1222 vaccination. This receptor was taken from an adult in good health. CDR3 in DNA: TGTGCCAGCAGTTTAAGGGGACAGGGGGCTTACGAGCAGTACTTC. This codes for CASSLRGQGAYEQYF.